This T cell receptor (beta chain) emerged from a study of PD-1 blockade in classical Hodgkin lymphoma. Study as a whole: Intravenous infusions of nivolumab 3 mg/kg reached patients every 2 weeks.

This clone was detected only a few times. Its target is not known. The time point here: cycle 4 day 1 (C4D1), after more than five weeks of nivolumab. Each patient's relapse followed autologous stem cell transplantation, and brentuximab vedotin exposure varied. Patients showed best responses of complete response, partial response or progressive disease. V lost 2 bases to trimming and J lost 0 bases, with 4 bases between them. The CDR3 length is 13 residues. Per germline, CDR1 SNHLY and CDR2 FYNNEI. The repertoire was sequenced with immunoSEQ multiplex PCR; TCRdb's copy has only in-frame clones and lacks some. The top ten clones hold about 2% of a sample with 75,000 to 100,000 clones, 90% to 95% of them seen once. The study, taken as a whole, reports: Lower baseline TCR diversity was reported for newly diagnosed patients than for healthy donors.

This rearrangement joins TRBV2 to TRBJ1-1; D uncertain. The material sequenced was peripheral blood mononuclear cells (PBMCs), taken before the fourth cycle of nivolumab. The sequence came from a human donor with classical Hodgkin lymphoma. CDR3 protein: CASSEIVNTEAFF. The CDR3 nucleotides read TGTGCCAGCAGTGAAATAGTGAACACTGAAGCTTTCTTT.